The clone carrying this T cell receptor (beta chain) was detected many times. This entry belongs to a study of blood T cells in healthy people across ages. The authors ran a second PCR of about 6 to 12 cycles using a sample-barcoded 5' primer and a J-beta primer mix. TCRdb recomputed calls from the 5' RACE reads with MiXCR, one row per CDR3 protein. The sample lists roughly 1,500,000 distinct CDR3 sequences; roughly 32% were seen once. V was clipped by 7 bases and J by 0 bases, with 12 bases between them. The germline V gene encodes CDR1 SQVTM and CDR2 ANQGSEA. CDR3 length equals 13 residues. This sequence was found in a woman aged 25 to 39 in good health. Sequencing was carried out using blood. The rearrangement uses TRBV29-1 and TRBJ1-2; D is unclear. CDR3 residues: CSASGATNYGYTF. The CDR3 DNA is TGCAGCGCCTCTGGCGCCACTAACTATGGCTACACCTTC.